The source of this TCR beta chain is a study of T cell responses to AZD1222 COVID-19 vaccine. Regarding the study as a whole: Of the AZD1222 recipients, only five or six were seropositive at baseline. Clonal diversity may have been underestimated in mostly white British donors. After the peak T cell response, and only then, were repertoires sampled.

J was trimmed by 6 bases and V by 0 bases; bases with no gene match: 9. CDR1 LGHNA and CDR2 YSLEER come from the germline V gene. The CDR3 totals 16 residues. Pooling of second doses given at about 4 or about 12 weeks was done. Data came from immunoSEQ multiplex PCR; TCRdb stores just in-frame clones and leaves some out. The sample holds fewer than 150,000 clones, approximately 88% seen once. As to this clone: The antigen is undetermined.

The genes are TRBV4-3 and TRBJ2-3, with 7 bases identical to TRBD2. This clonotype originated in an adult who received the AZD1222 COVID-19 vaccine. The sequencing here drew on peripheral blood, taken 28 days after the second AZD1222 dose. The CDR3 here is CASSQDSRGGFDTQYF. CDR3 in DNA: TGCGCCAGCAGCCAAGATTCTCGCGGGGGATTCGATACGCAGTATTTT.